This T cell receptor beta chain originates from a study of radiotherapy plus CTLA-4 blockade in lung cancer. Study background: Disease control was present in 30% to 40% of patients, and objective responses in 15% to 20%. Findings of the study overall: Early clonal dynamics of blood T cells, together with interferon-beta, were reported as the best response predictor. The study found tumor-derived TCR clones expanded in blood after radiotherapy plus ipilimumab.

Profiled with immunoSEQ multiplex PCR; TCRdb holds only in-frame clones, not every one. The sample yields some 110,000 clones, roughly four fifths seen once. Regarding this clone: Its antigen is unidentified.

The J segment lost 3 bases and the V segment lost 2 bases, leaving 7 bases of the junction unmatched. Germline V CDR1 and CDR2: SGHTA, FQGNSA. This CDR3 comprises 17 residues. The sample consisted of peripheral blood, taken from a patient treated with radiotherapy plus ipilimumab. This chain links TRBV7-2 with TRBJ2-1; 10 positions match TRBD2. The clonotype originates from a human donor with non-small cell lung cancer that progressed on radiotherapy plus ipilimumab. Some clones in this sample may be carry-over from other donors' samples. CDR3 DNA sequence: TGTGCCAGCAGCTTATACGCTAGCGGGGGCCACTACAATGAGCAGTTCTTC. It translates to CASSLYASGGHYNEQFF. Full variable domain (outside the CDR3, taken from reference TRBV7-2 and TRBJ2-1): GAGVSQSPSNKVTEKGKDVELRCDPISGHTALYWYRQSLGQGLEFLIYFQGNSAPDKSGLPSDRFSAERTGGSVSTLTIQRTQQEDSAVYLCASSLYASGGHYNEQFFGPGTRLTVL.